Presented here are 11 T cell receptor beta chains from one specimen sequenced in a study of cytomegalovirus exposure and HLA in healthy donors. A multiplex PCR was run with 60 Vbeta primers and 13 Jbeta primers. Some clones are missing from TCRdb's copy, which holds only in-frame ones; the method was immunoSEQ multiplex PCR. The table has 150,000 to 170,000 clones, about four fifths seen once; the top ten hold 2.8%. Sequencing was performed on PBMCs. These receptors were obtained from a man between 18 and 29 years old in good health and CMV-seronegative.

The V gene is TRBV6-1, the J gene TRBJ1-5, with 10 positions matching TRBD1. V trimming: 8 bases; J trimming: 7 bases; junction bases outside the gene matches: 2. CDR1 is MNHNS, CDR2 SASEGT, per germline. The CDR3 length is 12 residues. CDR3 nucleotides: TGTGCCAGCGGACAGGGGGTACAGCCCCAGCATTTT. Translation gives CASGQGVQPQHF.

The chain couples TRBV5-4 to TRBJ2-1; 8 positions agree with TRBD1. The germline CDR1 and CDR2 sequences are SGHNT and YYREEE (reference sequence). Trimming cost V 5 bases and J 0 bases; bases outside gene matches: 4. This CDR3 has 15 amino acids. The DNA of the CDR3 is TGTGCCAGCAGGGACGGACAGGGCTCCTACAATGAGCAGTTCTTC. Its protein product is CASRDGQGSYNEQFF.

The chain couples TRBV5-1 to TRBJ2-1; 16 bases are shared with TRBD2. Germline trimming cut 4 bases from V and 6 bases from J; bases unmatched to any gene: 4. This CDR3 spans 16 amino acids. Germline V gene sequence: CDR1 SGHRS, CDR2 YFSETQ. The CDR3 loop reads CASSPGTSGGANEQFF. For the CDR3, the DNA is TGCGCCAGCAGCCCCGGGACTAGCGGGGGGGCCAATGAGCAGTTCTTC.

The CDR3 bases are TGTGCCAGCAGCCCCGGGACAGGGGCCAATGAGCAGTTCTTC. This gives the protein CASSPGTGANEQFF. The gene calls are TRBV7-9 and TRBJ2-1; 10 positions match TRBD1. The CDR3 is 14 residues long. J gave up 6 bases and V 5 bases, and 4 bases lay outside the gene matches. Germline V lookup: CDR1 SEHNR, CDR2 FQNEAQ (reference sequence).

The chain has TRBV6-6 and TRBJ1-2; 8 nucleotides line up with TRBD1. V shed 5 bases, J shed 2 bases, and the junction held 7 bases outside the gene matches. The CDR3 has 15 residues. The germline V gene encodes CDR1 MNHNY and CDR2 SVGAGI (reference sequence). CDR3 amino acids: CASSAPGQVNYGYTF. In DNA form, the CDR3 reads TGTGCCAGCAGTGCCCCGGGACAGGTGAACTATGGCTACACCTTC.

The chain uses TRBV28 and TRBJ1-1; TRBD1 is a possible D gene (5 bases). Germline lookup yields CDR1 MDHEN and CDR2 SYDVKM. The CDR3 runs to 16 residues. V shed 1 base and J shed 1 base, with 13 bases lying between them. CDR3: CASSLFAGTSNTEAFF. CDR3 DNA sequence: TGTGCCAGCAGTTTATTCGCGGGGACCTCGAACACTGAAGCTTTCTTT.

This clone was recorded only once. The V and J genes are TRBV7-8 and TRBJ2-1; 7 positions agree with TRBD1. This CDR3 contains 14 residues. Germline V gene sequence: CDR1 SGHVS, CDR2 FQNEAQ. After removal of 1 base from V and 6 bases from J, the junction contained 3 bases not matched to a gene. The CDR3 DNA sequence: TGTGCCAGCAGCTTAGGGGGGACAGTCAATGAGCAGTTCTTC. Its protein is CASSLGGTVNEQFF.

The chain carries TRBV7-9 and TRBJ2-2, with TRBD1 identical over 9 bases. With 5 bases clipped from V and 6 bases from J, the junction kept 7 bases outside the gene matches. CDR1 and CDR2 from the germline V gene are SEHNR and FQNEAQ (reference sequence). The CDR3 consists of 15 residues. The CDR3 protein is CASSNRDRVAGELFF. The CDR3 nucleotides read TGTGCCAGCAGCAACCGGGACAGGGTGGCCGGGGAGCTGTTTTTT.

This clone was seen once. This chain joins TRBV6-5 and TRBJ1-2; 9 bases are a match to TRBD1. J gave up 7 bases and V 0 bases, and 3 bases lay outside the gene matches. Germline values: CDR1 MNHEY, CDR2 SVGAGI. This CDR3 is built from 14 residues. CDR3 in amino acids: CASSYSGQGSGYTF. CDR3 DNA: TGTGCCAGCAGTTACTCGGGACAGGGTTCTGGCTACACCTTC.

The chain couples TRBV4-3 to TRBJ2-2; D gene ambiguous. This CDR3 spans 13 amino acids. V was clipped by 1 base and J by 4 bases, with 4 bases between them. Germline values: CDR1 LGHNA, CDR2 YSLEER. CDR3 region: CASSQVSTGELFF. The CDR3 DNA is TGCGCCAGCAGCCAAGTGAGCACCGGGGAGCTGTTTTTT.

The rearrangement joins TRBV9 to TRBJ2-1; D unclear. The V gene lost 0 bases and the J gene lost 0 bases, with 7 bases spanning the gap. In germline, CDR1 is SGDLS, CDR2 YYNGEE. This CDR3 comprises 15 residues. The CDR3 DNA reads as TGTGCCAGCAGCGTAGCGGAGAGCTCCTACAATGAGCAGTTCTTC. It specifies CASSVAESSYNEQFF.